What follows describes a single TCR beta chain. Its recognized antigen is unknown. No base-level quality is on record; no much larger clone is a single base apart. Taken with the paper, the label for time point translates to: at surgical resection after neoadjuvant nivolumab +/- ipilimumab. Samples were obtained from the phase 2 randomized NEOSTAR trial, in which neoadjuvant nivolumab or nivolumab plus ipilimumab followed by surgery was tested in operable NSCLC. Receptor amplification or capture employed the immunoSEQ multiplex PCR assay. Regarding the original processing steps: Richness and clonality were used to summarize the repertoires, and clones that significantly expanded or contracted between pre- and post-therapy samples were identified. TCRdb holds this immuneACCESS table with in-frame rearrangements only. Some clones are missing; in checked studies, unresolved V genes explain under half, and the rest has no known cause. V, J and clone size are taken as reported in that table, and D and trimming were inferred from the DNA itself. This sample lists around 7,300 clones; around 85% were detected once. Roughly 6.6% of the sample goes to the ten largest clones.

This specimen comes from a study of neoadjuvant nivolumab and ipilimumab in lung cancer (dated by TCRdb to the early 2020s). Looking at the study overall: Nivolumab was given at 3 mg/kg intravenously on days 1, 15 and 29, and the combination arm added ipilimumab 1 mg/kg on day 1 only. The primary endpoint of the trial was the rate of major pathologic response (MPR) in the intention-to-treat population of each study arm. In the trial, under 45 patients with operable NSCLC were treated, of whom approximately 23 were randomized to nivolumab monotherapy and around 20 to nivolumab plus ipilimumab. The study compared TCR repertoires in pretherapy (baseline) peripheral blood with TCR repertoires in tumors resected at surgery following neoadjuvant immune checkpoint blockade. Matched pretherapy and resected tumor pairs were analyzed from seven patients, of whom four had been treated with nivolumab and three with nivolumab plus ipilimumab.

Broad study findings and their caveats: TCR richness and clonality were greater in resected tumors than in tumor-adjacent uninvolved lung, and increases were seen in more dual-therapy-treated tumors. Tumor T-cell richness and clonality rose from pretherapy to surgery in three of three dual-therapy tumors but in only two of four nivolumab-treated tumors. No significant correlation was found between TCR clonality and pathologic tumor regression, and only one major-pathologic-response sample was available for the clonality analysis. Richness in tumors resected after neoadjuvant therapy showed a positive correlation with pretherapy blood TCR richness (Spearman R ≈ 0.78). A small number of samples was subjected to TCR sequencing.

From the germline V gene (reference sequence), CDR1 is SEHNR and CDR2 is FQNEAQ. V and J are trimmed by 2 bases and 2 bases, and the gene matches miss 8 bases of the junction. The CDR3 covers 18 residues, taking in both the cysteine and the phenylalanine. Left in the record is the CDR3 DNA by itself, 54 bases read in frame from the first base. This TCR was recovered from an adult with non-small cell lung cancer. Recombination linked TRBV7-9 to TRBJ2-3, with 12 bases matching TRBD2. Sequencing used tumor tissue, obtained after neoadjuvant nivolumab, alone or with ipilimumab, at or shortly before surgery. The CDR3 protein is CASSLIRLAGAPTDTQYF. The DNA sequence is TGTGCCAGCAGCTTAATCAGACTAGCGGGGGCCCCCACAGATACGCAGTATTTT.